One sample yielded the 11 T cell receptor beta chains listed below, sequenced in a study of cytomegalovirus exposure and HLA in healthy donors. This PCR relied on a set of 60 Vbeta primers and 13 Jbeta primers. Some clones are missing from TCRdb's copy, which holds only in-frame ones; the method was immunoSEQ multiplex PCR. Among about 160,000 clones listed, approximately 81% were seen once. The sequencing input was PBMCs. The receptors originated from a man younger than 30 in good health and CMV-seropositive.

The chain couples TRBV9 to TRBJ1-1, with D perhaps TRBD1 (6 bases). Trimming left V 0 bases short and J 5 bases short, with 14 bases between. The CDR3 consists of 15 residues. The V gene's germline CDR1 is SGDLS and CDR2 YYNGEE. This CDR3 is CASSVGGLKGTEAFF. The CDR3 DNA reads as TGTGCCAGCAGCGTAGGGGGGCTGAAAGGGACTGAAGCTTTCTTT. The full variable domain, rest sourced from reference TRBV9 and TRBJ1-1, is DSGVTQTPKHLITATGQRVTLRCSPRSGDLSVYWYQQSLDQGLQFLIQYYNGEERAKGNILERFSAQQFPDLHSELNLSSLELGDSALYFCASSVGGLKGTEAFFGQGTRLTVV.

This chain links TRBV6-5 with TRBJ2-7; the D gene is possibly TRBD1 (5 bases). This CDR3 has 14 amino acids. Germline V CDR1 and CDR2: MNHEY, SVGAGI. V gave up 0 bases and J gave up 0 bases, with 6 bases separating them. The CDR3, as DNA: TGTGCCAGCAGTTACTCAGGGGTCTCCTACGAGCAGTACTTC. It translates to CASSYSGVSYEQYF.

Written as DNA, the CDR3 is TGCGCCAGCAGCTACCAGGGGACCCTCCCCCAAGAGACCCAGTACTTC. This translates into CASSYQGTLPQETQYF. This chain joins TRBV5-1 and TRBJ2-5; D is possibly TRBD1 (6 bases). Trimming removed 3 bases at V and 1 base at J, with 16 bases between. Germline loops: CDR1 SGHRS, CDR2 YFSETQ. The CDR3 is made up of 16 amino acids.

The rearrangement uses TRBV5-8 and TRBJ1-2; a possible D gene is TRBD1 (6 bases). This CDR3 has 16 amino acids. Germline V lookup: CDR1 SGHTS, CDR2 YDEGEE. Trimming pared 2 bases from V and 4 bases from J, leaving 18 bases between. The DNA of the CDR3 is TGTGCCAGCAGCTTTCCCGGGGACACCTTCCTCTATGGCTACACCTTC. It specifies CASSFPGDTFLYGYTF. Based on the CDR3 plus reference TRBV5-8 and TRBJ1-2, the full variable domain is EAGVTQSPTHLIKTRGQQATLRCSPISGHTSVYWYQQALGLGLQFLLWYDEGEERNRGNFPPRFSGRQFPNYSSELNVNALELEDSALYLCASSFPGDTFLYGYTFGSGTRLTVV.

The CDR3 here is CASSQDIQRGASAKNIQYF. The CDR3 nucleotides are TGCGCCAGCAGCCAAGATATCCAGCGGGGGGCTTCAGCCAAAAACATTCAGTACTTC. V usage is TRBV4-3 and J usage is TRBJ2-4; 9 bases are shared with TRBD2. This CDR3 has 19 residues. Germline V gives CDR1 LGHNA, CDR2 YSLEER. V dropped 0 bases and J dropped 0; count of bases not matched to a gene: 9.

This rearrangement joins TRBV19 to TRBJ2-1; TRBD2 aligns across 7 bases. The CDR3 runs to 15 residues. Germline loops: CDR1 LNHDA, CDR2 SQIVND (reference sequence). Germline trimming cut 5 bases from V and 0 bases from J; bases unmatched to any gene: 4. The CDR3 sequence is CASSSSGPSYNEQFF. In nucleotides, the CDR3 is TGTGCCAGTAGTTCTAGCGGCCCCTCCTACAATGAGCAGTTCTTC.

Notes on this clone: Other DNA sequences in this sample translate to the same CDR3. The rearrangement uses TRBV7-8 and TRBJ1-2, with 7 positions matching TRBD1. The germline CDR1 and CDR2 sequences are SGHVS and FQNEAQ. With V trimmed by 1 base and J by 8 bases, 7 bases remained unmatched. The CDR3 runs to 14 residues. The CDR3 here is CASSLETGRRGYTF. CDR3 in DNA: TGTGCCAGCAGCTTAGAGACAGGGCGTCGGGGCTACACCTTC.

The chain links TRBV4-2 to TRBJ1-3, with 9 nucleotides matching TRBD1. The CDR3 has 15 residues. Germline CDR1 LGHNA, CDR2 YNFKEQ. Trimming cost V 3 bases and J 5 bases; bases outside gene matches: 5. As DNA, the CDR3 is TGTGCCAGCAGCCAGGGGGACAGGGTCCGAAACACCATATATTTT. Translation gives CASSQGDRVRNTIYF.

This chain uses TRBV11-3 with TRBJ2-2, with D possibly being TRBD2 (6 bases). The CDR3 consists of 15 residues. The V gene's germline CDR1 is SGHNT and CDR2 YENEEA. V dropped 7 bases and J dropped 8 bases, with 20 bases sitting between them. The CDR3 spells CASMPAGGGSGELFF. CDR3 DNA sequence: TGTGCCAGCATGCCAGCAGGTGGAGGGTCGGGGGAGCTGTTTTTT.

The chain has TRBV7-2 and TRBJ2-7; weak D call: TRBD2 (6 bases). Germline CDR1 is SGHTA and CDR2 is FQGNSA. V was trimmed by 1 base and J by 0 bases, leaving 10 bases between them. The CDR3 is 15 residues long. CDR3 coding DNA: TGTGCCAGCAGCTTAGGGGCGGGGAGCTCCTACGAGCAGTACTTC. This sequence encodes CASSLGAGSSYEQYF.

The CDR3 is CASRLTAGQDRTRYNYGYTF. For the CDR3, the DNA is TGTGCAAGTCGCTTAACAGCTGGCCAGGACAGGACGCGATACAACTATGGCTACACCTTC. The rearrangement links TRBV12-2 to TRBJ1-2; the listed D gene, TRBD1, was not tested against the DNA. TRBV12-2 is classified as a pseudogene. The CDR3 loop spans 20 amino acids.